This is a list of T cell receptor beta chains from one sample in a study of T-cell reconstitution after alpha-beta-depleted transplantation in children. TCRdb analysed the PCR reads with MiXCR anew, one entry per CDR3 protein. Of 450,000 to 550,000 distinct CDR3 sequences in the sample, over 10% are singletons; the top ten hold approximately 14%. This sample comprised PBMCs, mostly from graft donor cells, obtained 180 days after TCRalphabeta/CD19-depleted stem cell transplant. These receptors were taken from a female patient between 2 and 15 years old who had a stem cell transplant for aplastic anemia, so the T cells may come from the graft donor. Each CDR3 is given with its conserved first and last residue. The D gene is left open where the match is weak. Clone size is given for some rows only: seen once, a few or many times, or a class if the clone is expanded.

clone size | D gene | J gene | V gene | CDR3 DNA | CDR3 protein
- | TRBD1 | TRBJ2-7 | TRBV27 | TGTGCCAGCAGTTTAATGGGGACAGGGGACGTAGAGCAGTACTTC | CASSLMGTGDVEQYF
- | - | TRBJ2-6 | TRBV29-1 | TGCAGCGGGTCCAGGGCTGGGGCCAACGTCCTGACTTTC | CSGSRAGANVLTF
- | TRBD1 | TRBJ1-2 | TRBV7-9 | TGTGCCAGCAGCGGAACGGGACAGGGCGGCTATGGCTACACCTTC | CASSGTGQGGYGYTF
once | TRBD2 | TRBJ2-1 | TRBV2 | TGTGCCGGCACCTCCCGACTGGCTAGCGGGAGCATCGAGCAGTTCTTC | CAGTSRLASGSIEQFF
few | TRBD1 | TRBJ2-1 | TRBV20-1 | TGCAGTGCTAGGGCATGGGACAGGGGAAATAATGAGCAGTTCTTC | CSARAWDRGNNEQFF
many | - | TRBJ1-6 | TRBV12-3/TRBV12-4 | TGTGCCAGCACGGACGCGGTCAACCCCCTCCACTTT | CASTDAVNPLHF
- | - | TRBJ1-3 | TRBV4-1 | TGCGCCAGCAGCCAAGGAAACGGCAGGGGAATCGGAAACACCATATATTTT | CASSQGNGRGIGNTIYF
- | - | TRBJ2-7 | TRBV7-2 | TGTGCCAGCAGCCTTCTCGGGACCTCACCTTCCTACGAGCAGTACTTC | CASSLLGTSPSYEQYF
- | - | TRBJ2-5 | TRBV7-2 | TGTGCCAGCAGCTTATATCCCACGACCGCGCAAGAGACCCAGTACTTC | CASSLYPTTAQETQYF
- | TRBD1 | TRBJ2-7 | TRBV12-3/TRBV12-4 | TGTGCCAGCAGTCCCTGGCGGGACAGGGGACGATCCTACGAGCAGTACTTC | CASSPWRDRGRSYEQYF
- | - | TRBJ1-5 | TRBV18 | TGTGCCAGCTCATCCTCGGGCCTGCGGGGACAGCCCCAGCATTTT | CASSSSGLRGQPQHF
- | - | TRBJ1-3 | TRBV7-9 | TGTGCCAGCAGCATCCGGGCCCCTGAAAACACCATATATTTT | CASSIRAPENTIYF
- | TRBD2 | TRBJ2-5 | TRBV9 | TGTGCCAGCAGCGCCTGCTTGGGTAGCGGGCAAGAGACCCAGTACTTC | CASSACLGSGQETQYF
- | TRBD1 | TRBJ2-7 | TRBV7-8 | TGTGCCAGCAGCTTACAGGGGGCCCACGAGCAGTACTTC | CASSLQGAHEQYF
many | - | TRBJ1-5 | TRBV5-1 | TGCGCCAGCAGCTTGGACTGGGGCAATCAGCCCCAGCATTTT | CASSLDWGNQPQHF
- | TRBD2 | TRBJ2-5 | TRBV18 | TGTGCCAGCTCACCGCGACTAGCGGCGGAGACCCAGTACTTC | CASSPRLAAETQYF
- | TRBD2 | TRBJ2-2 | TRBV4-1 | TGCGCCAGCAGCCAACCCTCCCGGGGAGGGTCCACCGGGGAGCTGTTTTTT | CASSQPSRGGSTGELFF
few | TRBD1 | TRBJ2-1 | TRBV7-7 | TGTGCCAGCAGCCGCCTGACAGGGGCCTCCTACAATGAGCAGTTCTTC | CASSRLTGASYNEQFF
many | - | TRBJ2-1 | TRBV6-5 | TGTGCCAGCAGCTCCTACGGAGCCTACAATGAGCAGTTCTTC | CASSSYGAYNEQFF
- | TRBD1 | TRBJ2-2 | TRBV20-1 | TGCAGTGCTAGAAACCAGGGGGACGGGGAGCTGTTTTTT | CSARNQGDGELFF
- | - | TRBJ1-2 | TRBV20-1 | TGCAGTGCTTCTCGGGTCATCGGGGACAACTATGGCTACACCTTC | CSASRVIGDNYGYTF
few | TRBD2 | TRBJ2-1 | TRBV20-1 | TGCAGTGCTAGAGATTCCGGCGGGAGTACGTCGCGAGAGCAGTTCTTC | CSARDSGGSTSREQFF
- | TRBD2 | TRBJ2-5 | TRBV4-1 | TGCGCCAGCAGCCAAGATTGGAGCGCACCGGGACTAGCGGGGACCCAAGAGACCCAGTACTTC | CASSQDWSAPGLAGTQETQYF
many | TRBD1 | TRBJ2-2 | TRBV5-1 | TGCGCCAGCAGCCCCTGGACAGGGGTGAACACCGGGGAGCTGTTTTTT | CASSPWTGVNTGELFF
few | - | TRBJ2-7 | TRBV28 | TGTGCCAGCACCTGGGCAGGCTACGAGCAGTACTTC | CASTWAGYEQYF
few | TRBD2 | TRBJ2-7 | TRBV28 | TGTGCCAGCAGTTTAGGTTGGGCGGGAGCGTCCTACGAGCAGTACTTC | CASSLGWAGASYEQYF
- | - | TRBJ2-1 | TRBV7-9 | TGTGCCAGCAGCTTAGCCTTTGGAACCTACAATGAGCAGTTCTTC | CASSLAFGTYNEQFF
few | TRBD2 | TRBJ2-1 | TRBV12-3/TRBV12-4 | TGTGCCAGCCGATTCGCGGGAGAGCCTTCCTATGAGCAGTTCTTC | CASRFAGEPSYEQFF
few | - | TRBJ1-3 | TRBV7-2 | TGTGCCAGCAGCTTATACCGATCGCGAAACACCATATATTTT | CASSLYRSRNTIYF
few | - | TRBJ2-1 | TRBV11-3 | TGTGCCAGCAGCTTAGATAGGCTCACCAATGAGCAGTTCTTC | CASSLDRLTNEQFF
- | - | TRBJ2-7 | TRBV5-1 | TGCGCCAGCACCCAAAACGGATTTTCCTACGAGCAGTACTTC | CASTQNGFSYEQYF
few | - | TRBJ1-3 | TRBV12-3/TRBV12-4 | TGTGCCAGCAGTTTCGGGGGAAGCAACACCATATATTTT | CASSFGGSNTIYF
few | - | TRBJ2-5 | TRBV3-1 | TGTGCCAGCAGCCCGAATGGAGCTGACCGGTACGGGACCCAGTACTTC | CASSPNGADRYGTQYF